Below are 7 T cell receptor beta chains sequenced from a single sample in a study of vaccination and CD4 T cells after COVID-19. Oncomine TCR Beta short-read sequencing was applied to DNA from cultured CD4+ T cells. TCRdb ran MiXCR on the PCR reads and lists one entry per CDR3 protein. The profile shows 7,500 to 9,500 distinct CDR3 sequences, less than 70% of them singletons. Treatment described: 10-day PBMC culture with coronavirus spike peptide pools or control peptides (ViraFEST assay). No antigen is known for these receptors. The sample was cultured CD4+ T cells from blood, taken after SARS-CoV-2 vaccination. These receptors came from a human donor with COVID-19.

This clonotype was observed once. The chain recombines TRBV30 with TRBJ1-5, with a weak D call TRBD1 (5 bases). Germline V lookup: CDR1 GTSNPN, CDR2 SVGIG (reference sequence). The CDR3 is 11 amino acids. Deletions cut 2 bases from V and 10 bases from J, with 9 bases between. The CDR3 here is CAWSQGSPQHF. CDR3 DNA sequence: TGTGCCTGGAGTCAGGGTTCCCCCCAGCATTTT.

This clonotype was observed a single time. This rearrangement joins TRBV5-1 to TRBJ1-1; D is unresolved. Germline CDR1 is SGHRS and CDR2 is YFSETQ. V was shortened by 0 bases and J by 4 bases, with 4 bases between the two germline ends. This CDR3 spans 12 amino acids. CDR3 region: CASSLGLTEAFF. In DNA form, the CDR3 reads TGCGCCAGCAGCTTGGGCCTCACTGAAGCTTTCTTT. Full variable domain (outside the CDR3, taken from reference TRBV5-1 and TRBJ1-1): KAGVTQTPRYLIKTRGQQVTLSCSPISGHRSVSWYQQTPGQGLQFLFEYFSETQRNKGNFPGRFSGRQFSNSRSEMNVSTLELGDSALYLCASSLGLTEAFFGQGTRLTVV.

This chain uses TRBV11-2 with TRBJ2-5; D not resolved. CDR3 length: 13 residues. V gave up 6 bases and J gave up 3 bases, with 11 bases separating them. Germline lookup yields CDR1 SGHAT and CDR2 FQNNGV. CDR3 nucleotides: TGTGCCAGCAGGAACATTTTGAAAGAGACCCAGTACTTC. Amino acids: CASRNILKETQYF.

V is TRBV11-2 and J is TRBJ2-5; 8 nucleotides line up with TRBD2. The V gene end was trimmed by 5 bases and the J gene end by 4 bases; junction bases not matched to a gene: 6. Germline V gene lookup returns CDR1 SGHAT and CDR2 FQNNGV. The CDR3 extends over 14 amino acids. The CDR3 nucleotides read TGTGCCAGCAGCCCCATCCGGGGGGGAGAGACCCAGTACTTC. It translates to CASSPIRGGETQYF.

For the CDR3, the DNA is TGTGCCAGCAGCAGTTTGGCGGGGGACAGGGGGCTGGGGGAGCTGTTTTTT. Translating gives CASSSLAGDRGLGELFF. J is TRBJ2-2 and V is TRBV21-1; the DNA was not compared with TRBD1, the D call given in the table. TRBV21-1 is assigned pseudogene status. CDR3 length: 17 residues.

This chain uses TRBV24-1 with TRBJ1-5; 7 nucleotides agree with TRBD1. V lost 4 bases, J lost 4 bases, and 6 bases stayed unmatched. The CDR3 runs to 15 residues. Germline CDR1 is KGHDR and CDR2 is SFDVKD. CDR3 in amino acids: CATSDPDRANQPQHF. In DNA, the CDR3 is TGTGCCACCAGTGACCCCGACAGGGCAAATCAGCCCCAGCATTTT.

The V gene is TRBV20-1, the J gene TRBJ1-2; the match to TRBD1 covers 7 bases. J gave up 4 bases and V 6 bases, and 11 bases lay outside the gene matches. This CDR3 has 14 amino acids. The germline CDR1 and CDR2 sequences are DFQATT and SNEGSKA (reference sequence). The CDR3: CSAPGTATIYGYTF. CDR3 DNA: TGCAGTGCGCCCGGGACAGCCACAATCTATGGCTACACCTTC.